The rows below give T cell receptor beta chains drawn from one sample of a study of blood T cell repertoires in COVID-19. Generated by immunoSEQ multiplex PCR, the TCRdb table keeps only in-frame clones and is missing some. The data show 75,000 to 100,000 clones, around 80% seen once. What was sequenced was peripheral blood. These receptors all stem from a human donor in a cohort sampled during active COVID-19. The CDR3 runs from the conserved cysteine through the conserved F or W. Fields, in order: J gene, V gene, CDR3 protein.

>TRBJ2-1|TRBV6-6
CASFGTSGGREQFF
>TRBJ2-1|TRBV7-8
CASSPYSSGGADEQFF
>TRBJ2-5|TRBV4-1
CASSLGQGGEKTQYF
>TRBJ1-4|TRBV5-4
CASSSRALGGEKLFF
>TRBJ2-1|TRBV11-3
CASSLQAGGTYNEQFF
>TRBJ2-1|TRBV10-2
CASSESRTGGGNNEQFF
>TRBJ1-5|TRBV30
CAWNRGEGNQPQHF
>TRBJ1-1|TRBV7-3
CASSFDGANTEAFF
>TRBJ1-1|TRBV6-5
CATRDTGNTEAFF
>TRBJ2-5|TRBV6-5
CASRVLGQETQYF
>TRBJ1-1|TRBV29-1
CSVADRLMNTEAFF
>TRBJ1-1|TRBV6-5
CASSYGTGKNTEAFF
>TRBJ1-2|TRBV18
CASSQSGRSDGYTF
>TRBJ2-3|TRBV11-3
CASSPRGAPTDTQYF
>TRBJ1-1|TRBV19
CASSEQGMNTEAFF
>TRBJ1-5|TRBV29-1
CSVEGDKNQPQHF
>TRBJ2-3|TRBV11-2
CASSGRSSRGDTQYF
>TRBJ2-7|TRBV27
CASSAGTDFYEQYF
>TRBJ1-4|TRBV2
CASRAGWNNEKLFF
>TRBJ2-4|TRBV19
CASSTRTERHYSKNIQYF
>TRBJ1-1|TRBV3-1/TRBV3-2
CASSPQGLEAFF
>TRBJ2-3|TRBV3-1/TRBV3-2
CASSLGHYADTQYF
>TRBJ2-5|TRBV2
CASSGGLAGVQETQYF
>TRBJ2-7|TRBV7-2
CASSLSGTKINEQYF
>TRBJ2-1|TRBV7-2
CASSPPGTGNNEQFF
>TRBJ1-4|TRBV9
CASSVGTGTNEKLFF
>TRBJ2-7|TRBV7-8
CASSINRGNYEQYF
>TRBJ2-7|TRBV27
CASSFGQGVYEQYF
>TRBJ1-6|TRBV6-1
CASREDRGFNSPLHF